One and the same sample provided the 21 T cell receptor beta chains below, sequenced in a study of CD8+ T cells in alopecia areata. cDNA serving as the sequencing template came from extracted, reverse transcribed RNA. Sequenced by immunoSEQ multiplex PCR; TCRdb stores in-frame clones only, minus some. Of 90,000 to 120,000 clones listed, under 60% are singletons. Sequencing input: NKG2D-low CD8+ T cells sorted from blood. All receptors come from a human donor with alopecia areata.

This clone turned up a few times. CDR3: CSVEEGGDDPAFF. CDR3 DNA sequence: TGCAGCGTTGAAGAGGGAGGGGACGACCCAGCTTTCTTT. This chain links TRBV29-1 with TRBJ1-1, with TRBD1 as a possible D gene (5 bases). Germline lookup yields CDR1 SQVTM and CDR2 ANQGSEA. The CDR3 spans 13 residues. Trimming left V 0 bases short and J 10 bases short, with 15 bases between.

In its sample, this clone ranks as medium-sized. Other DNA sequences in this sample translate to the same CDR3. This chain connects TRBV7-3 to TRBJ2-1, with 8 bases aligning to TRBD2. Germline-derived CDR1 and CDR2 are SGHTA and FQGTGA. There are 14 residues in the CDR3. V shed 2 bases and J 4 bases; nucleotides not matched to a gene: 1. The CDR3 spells CASSLGGGYNEQFF. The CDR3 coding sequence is TGTGCCAGCAGCTTAGGCGGGGGGTACAATGAGCAGTTCTTC. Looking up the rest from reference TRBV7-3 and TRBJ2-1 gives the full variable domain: GAGVSQTPSNKVTEKGKYVELRCDPISGHTALYWYRQSLGQGPEFLIYFQGTGAADDSGLPNDRFFAVRPEGSVSTLKIQRTERGDSAVYLCASSLGGGYNEQFFGPGTRLTVL.

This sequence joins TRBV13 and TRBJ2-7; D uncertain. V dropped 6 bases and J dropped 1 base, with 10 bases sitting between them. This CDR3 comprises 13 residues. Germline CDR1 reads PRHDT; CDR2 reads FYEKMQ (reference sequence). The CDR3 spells CASRPTTSYEQYF. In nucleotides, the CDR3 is TGTGCCAGCAGGCCGACCACTTCCTACGAGCAGTACTTC.

The CDR3 loop is CASTMGGLVYEQYF. CDR3 DNA sequence: TGTGCCAGCACCATGGGGGGCTTGGTCTACGAGCAGTACTTC. J is TRBJ2-7 and V is TRBV5-6, with D perhaps given as TRBD1 or TRBD2 (6 bases each). The CDR3 totals 14 residues. Germline-derived CDR1 and CDR2 are SGHDT and YYEEEE. Trimming cost V 6 bases and J 3 bases, with 16 bases left between them.

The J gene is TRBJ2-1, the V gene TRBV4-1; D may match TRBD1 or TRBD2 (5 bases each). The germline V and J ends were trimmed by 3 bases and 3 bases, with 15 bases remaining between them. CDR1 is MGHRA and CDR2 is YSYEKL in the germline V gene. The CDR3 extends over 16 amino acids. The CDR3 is CASSQTTQGYYNEQFF. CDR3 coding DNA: TGCGCCAGCAGCCAGACTACGCAGGGCTACTACAATGAGCAGTTCTTC.

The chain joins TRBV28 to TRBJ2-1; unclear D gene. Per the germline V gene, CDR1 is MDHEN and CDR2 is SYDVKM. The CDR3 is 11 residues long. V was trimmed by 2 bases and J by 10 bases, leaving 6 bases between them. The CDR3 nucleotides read TGTGCCAGCAGTTTAGGGCCAGAGCAGTTCTTC. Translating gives CASSLGPEQFF.

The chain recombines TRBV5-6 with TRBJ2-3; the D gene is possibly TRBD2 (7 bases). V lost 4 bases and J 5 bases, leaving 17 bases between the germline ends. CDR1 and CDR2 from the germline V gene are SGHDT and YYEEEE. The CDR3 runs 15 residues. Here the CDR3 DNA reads TGTGCCAGCAGCCTGGGACTGGGGGGGCAAGATACGCAGTATTTT. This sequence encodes CASSLGLGGQDTQYF.

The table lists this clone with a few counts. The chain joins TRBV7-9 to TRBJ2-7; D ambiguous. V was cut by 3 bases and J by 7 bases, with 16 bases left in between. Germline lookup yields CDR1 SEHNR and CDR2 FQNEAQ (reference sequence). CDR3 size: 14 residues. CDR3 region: CASSLAGNTGEQYF. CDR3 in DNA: TGTGCCAGCAGCTTGGCCGGTAACACCGGGGAGCAGTACTTC.

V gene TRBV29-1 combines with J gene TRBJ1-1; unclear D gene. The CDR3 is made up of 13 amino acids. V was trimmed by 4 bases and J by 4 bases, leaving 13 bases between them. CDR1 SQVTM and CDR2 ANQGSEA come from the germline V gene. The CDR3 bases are TGCAGCGTTGGGGCAGGCTTGGGCACTGAAGCTTTCTTT. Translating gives CSVGAGLGTEAFF. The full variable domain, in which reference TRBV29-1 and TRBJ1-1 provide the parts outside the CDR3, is SAVISQKPSRDICQRGTSLTIQCQVDSQVTMMFWYRQQPGQSLTLIATANQGSEATYESGFVIDKFPISRPNLTFSTLTVSNMSPEDSSIYLCSVGAGLGTEAFFGQGTRLTVV.

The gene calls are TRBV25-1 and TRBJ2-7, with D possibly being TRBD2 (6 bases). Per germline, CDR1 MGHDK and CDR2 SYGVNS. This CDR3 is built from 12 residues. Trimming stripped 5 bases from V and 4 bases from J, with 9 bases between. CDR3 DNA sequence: TGTGCCAGCAGTCACGGGAGATACGAGCAGTACTTC. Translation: CASSHGRYEQYF.

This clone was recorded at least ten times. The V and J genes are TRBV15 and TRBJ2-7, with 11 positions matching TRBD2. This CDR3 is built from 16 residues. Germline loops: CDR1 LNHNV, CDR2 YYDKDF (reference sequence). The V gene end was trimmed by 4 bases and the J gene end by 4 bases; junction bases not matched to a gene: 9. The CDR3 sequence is CATSNLGGTSGYEQYF. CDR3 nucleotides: TGTGCCACCAGCAACCTAGGGGGGACTAGCGGTTACGAGCAGTACTTC.

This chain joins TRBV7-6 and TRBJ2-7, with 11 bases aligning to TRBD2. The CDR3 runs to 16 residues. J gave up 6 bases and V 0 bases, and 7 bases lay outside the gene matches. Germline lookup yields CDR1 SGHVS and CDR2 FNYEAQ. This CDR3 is CASSLATSGSKTEQYF. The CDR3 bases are TGTGCCAGCAGCTTAGCTACTAGCGGGAGCAAGACCGAGCAGTACTTC.

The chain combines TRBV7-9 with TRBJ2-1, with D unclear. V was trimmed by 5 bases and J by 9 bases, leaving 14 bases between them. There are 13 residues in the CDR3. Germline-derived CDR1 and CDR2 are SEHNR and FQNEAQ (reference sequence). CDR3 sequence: CASSQVGGPEQFF. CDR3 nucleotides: TGTGCCAGCAGCCAAGTCGGCGGTCCTGAGCAGTTCTTC.

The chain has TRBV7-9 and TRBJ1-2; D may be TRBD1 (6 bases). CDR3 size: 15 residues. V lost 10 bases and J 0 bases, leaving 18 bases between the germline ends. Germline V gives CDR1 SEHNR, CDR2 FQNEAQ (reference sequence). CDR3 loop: CATWETGDTNYGYTF. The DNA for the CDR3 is TGTGCCACCTGGGAGACAGGCGATACTAACTATGGCTACACCTTC.

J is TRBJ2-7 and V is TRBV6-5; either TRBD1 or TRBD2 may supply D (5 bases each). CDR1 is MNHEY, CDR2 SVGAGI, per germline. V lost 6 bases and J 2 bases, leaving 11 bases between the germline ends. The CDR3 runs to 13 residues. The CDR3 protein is CASSWDGTYEQYF. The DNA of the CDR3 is TGTGCCAGCAGCTGGGACGGGACCTACGAGCAGTACTTC.

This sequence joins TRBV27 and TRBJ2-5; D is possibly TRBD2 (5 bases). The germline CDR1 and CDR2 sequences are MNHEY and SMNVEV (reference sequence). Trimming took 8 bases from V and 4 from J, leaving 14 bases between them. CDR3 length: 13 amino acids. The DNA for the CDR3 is TGTGCCAGCTCCATCGGGAAAGGAGAGACCCAGTACTTC. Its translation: CASSIGKGETQYF.

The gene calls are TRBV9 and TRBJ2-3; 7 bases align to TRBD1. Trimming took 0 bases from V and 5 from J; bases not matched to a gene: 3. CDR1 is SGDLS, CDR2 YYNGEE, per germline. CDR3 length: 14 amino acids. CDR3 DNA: TGTGCCAGCAGCGTAGGCCGGGACAGAGATACGCAGTATTTT. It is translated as CASSVGRDRDTQYF.

The CDR3 DNA follows: TGCGCCAGCAATTGGGGGATAAGCACTGAAGCTTTCTTT. Residues: CASNWGISTEAFF. This rearrangement joins TRBV10-2 to TRBJ1-1; the D gene is possibly TRBD1 (5 bases). The germline V and J ends were trimmed by 7 bases and 4 bases, with 13 bases remaining between them. This CDR3 comprises 13 residues. Germline lookup yields CDR1 WSHSY and CDR2 SAAADI.

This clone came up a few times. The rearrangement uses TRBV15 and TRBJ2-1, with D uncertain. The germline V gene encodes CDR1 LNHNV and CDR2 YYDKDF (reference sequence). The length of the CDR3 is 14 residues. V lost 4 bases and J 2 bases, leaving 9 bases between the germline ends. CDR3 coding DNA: TGTGCCACCAGCAATTCCCCTCCCTACAATGAGCAGTTCTTC. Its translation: CATSNSPPYNEQFF.

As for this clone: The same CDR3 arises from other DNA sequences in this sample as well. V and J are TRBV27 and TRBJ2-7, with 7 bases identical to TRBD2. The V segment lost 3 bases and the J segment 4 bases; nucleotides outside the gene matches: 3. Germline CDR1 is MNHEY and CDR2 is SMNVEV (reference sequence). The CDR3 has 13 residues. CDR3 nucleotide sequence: TGTGCCAGCAGTTTGGGCGGGAGTTACGAGCAGTACTTC. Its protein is CASSLGGSYEQYF.

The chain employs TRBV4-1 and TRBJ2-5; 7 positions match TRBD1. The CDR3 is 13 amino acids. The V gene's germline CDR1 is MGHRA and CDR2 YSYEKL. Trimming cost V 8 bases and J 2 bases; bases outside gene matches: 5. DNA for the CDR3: TGCGCCAGCCGCCGGGACAGTCAAGAGACCCAGTACTTC. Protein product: CASRRDSQETQYF.